Each of the 28 T cell receptor beta chains below was sequenced from the same sample in a study of T cells in Graves' hyperthyroidism and ophthalmopathy. Authors of the study amplified TCR beta CDR3 regions from RNA transcripts. HTBI primers were employed in a first-round RT-PCR of the TCR CDR3. TCRdb independently ran MiXCR on the multiplex PCR reads; one entry per CDR3 protein. The sample holds approximately 210,000 distinct CDR3 sequences, roughly 17% seen once. Sequencing was done on a sample of blood. All receptors come from a man in his fifties or sixties with Graves' hyperthyroidism.

This clonotype was observed at least ten times. The CDR3 reads CASSWVYEQYF. The CDR3 nucleotides are TGTGCCAGCAGTTGGGTTTACGAGCAGTACTTC. The chain employs TRBV28 and TRBJ2-7; D is undetermined. Trimming left V 4 bases short and J 4 bases short, with 5 bases between. The length of the CDR3 is 11 residues. In germline, CDR1 is MDHEN, CDR2 SYDVKM.

With regard to this clonotype: A much larger clone sits a single nucleotide away, making a read error possible. The chain carries TRBV7-9 and TRBJ1-2, with 9 bases fitting TRBD1. The J segment lost 8 bases and the V segment lost 5 bases, leaving 12 bases of the junction unmatched. The V gene's germline CDR1 is SEHNR and CDR2 FQNEAQ (reference sequence). The CDR3 runs 15 residues. CDR3 region: CASSKPGQGFRGYTF. CDR3 in DNA: TGTGCCAGCAGCAAGCCCGGACAGGGGTTTCGCGGCTACACCTTC.

Many counts were recorded for this clonotype. The chain links TRBV4-1 to TRBJ2-3, with 9 bases that match TRBD1. CDR1 and CDR2 (germline): MGHRA, YSYEKL. The CDR3 contains 16 residues. Trimming cost V 4 bases and J 0 bases; bases outside gene matches: 5. This chain's CDR3 is CASSPRGTGSTDTQYF. The CDR3, as DNA: TGCGCCAGCAGCCCCAGGGGGACAGGGAGCACAGATACGCAGTATTTT.

This clonotype was found many times. The chain carries TRBV6-1 and TRBJ2-7; unclear D gene. The CDR3 runs 14 residues. V was cut by 2 bases and J by 0 bases, with 8 bases left in between. Germline-derived CDR1 and CDR2 are MNHNS and SASEGT. The CDR3 reads CASSEPRSSYEQYF. The CDR3 nucleotides read TGTGCCAGCAGTGAACCCAGGAGCTCCTACGAGCAGTACTTC.

This clonotype was seen repeatedly, ten times or more. The chain employs TRBV5-1 and TRBJ1-1; D ambiguous. The germline V gene has CDR1 SGHRS and CDR2 YFSETQ. Trimming pared 0 bases from V and 4 bases from J, leaving 13 bases between. This CDR3 comprises 15 residues. The DNA of the CDR3 is TGCGCCAGCAGCTTGGTAGCGCACGGGTCCACTGAAGCTTTCTTT. Translating it yields CASSLVAHGSTEAFF.

This clonotype was counted ten times or more. The V call is TRBV28, the J call TRBJ1-1, with 10 nucleotides matching TRBD1. The CDR3 loop spans 17 amino acids. J was trimmed by 0 bases and V by 5 bases; bases with no gene match: 9. CDR1 and CDR2 (germline): MDHEN, SYDVKM. The chain's CDR3 is CASSAQTGGPVNTEAFF. The CDR3 DNA sequence: TGTGCCAGCAGTGCCCAGACAGGGGGCCCGGTGAACACTGAAGCTTTCTTT.

The chain uses TRBV7-9 and TRBJ1-1, with TRBD1 as a possible D gene (5 bases). Germline V gene data show CDR1 as SEHNR and CDR2 as FQNEAQ (reference sequence). Between the trimmed V and J ends, which lost 2 bases and 5 bases, there was a span of 12 bases. This CDR3 contains 14 residues. CDR3 sequence reads: CASSLMGGRTEAFF. DNA of the CDR3: TGTGCCAGCAGCTTAATGGGGGGACGAACTGAAGCTTTCTTT.

The chain is built from TRBV5-1 and TRBJ1-1; 8 positions agree with TRBD1. V trimming: 4 bases; J trimming: 4 bases; junction bases outside the gene matches: 6. Germline V gene data show CDR1 as SGHRS and CDR2 as YFSETQ. The CDR3 runs 14 residues. The CDR3 DNA follows: TGCGCCAGCAGCAGCCGGACAGGGAGCACTGAAGCTTTCTTT. This gives the protein CASSSRTGSTEAFF.

This clonotype was seen a handful of times. The chain carries TRBV18 and TRBJ2-1; D could derive from TRBD1 or TRBD2 (5 bases each). Germline CDR1 reads KGHSH; CDR2 reads LQKENI. Trimming cost V 3 bases and J 8 bases, with 14 bases left between them. The CDR3 loop spans 14 amino acids. The CDR3 reads CASSPGTQGDEQFF. As DNA, the CDR3 is TGTGCCAGCTCACCCGGGACCCAGGGCGATGAGCAGTTCTTC.

This clonotype was counted many times. The CDR3 DNA is TGTGCCAGCAGCCCGGGCAGGGGAGGCAACGAGCAGTACTTC. This translates into CASSPGRGGNEQYF. The V call is TRBV7-9, the J call TRBJ2-7; TRBD1 or TRBD2 may be the D gene (6 bases each). The ends were cut back, 5 bases at V and 5 bases at J, with 16 bases in the middle. The CDR3 consists of 14 residues. Germline V CDR1 and CDR2: SEHNR, FQNEAQ (reference sequence).

This clonotype was observed many times. This chain joins TRBV11-3 and TRBJ2-3, with D possibly TRBD1 on 5 matching bases. This CDR3 is built from 15 residues. In germline, CDR1 is SGHNT, CDR2 YENEEA. V lost 1 base to trimming and J lost 2 bases, with 10 bases between them. The CDR3 DNA reads as TGTGCCAGCAGCTTAGTAGGGGTGACCACAGATACGCAGTATTTT. Translating it yields CASSLVGVTTDTQYF. The full variable domain, completed using reference TRBV11-3 and TRBJ2-3, is EAGVVQSPRYKIIEKKQPVAFWCNPISGHNTLYWYLQNLGQGPELLIRYENEEAVDDSQLPKDRFSAERLKGVDSTLKIQPAELGDSAVYLCASSLVGVTTDTQYFGPGTRLTVL.

J is TRBJ1-5 and V is TRBV7-2; D not resolved. The germline CDR1 and CDR2 sequences are SGHTA and FQGNSA. V lost 0 bases and J 2 bases, leaving 8 bases between the germline ends. The CDR3 has 15 amino acids. The CDR3, as DNA: TGTGCCAGCAGCTTAGCGGGGTTGGGCAATCAGCCCCAGCATTTT. It is translated as CASSLAGLGNQPQHF.

This sequence joins TRBV5-6 and TRBJ1-6; D gene ambiguous. This CDR3 is 14 amino acids long. V gave up 0 bases and J gave up 8 bases, with 9 bases separating them. Germline assignment: CDR1 SGHDT and CDR2 YYEEEE. The CDR3 DNA reads TGTGCCAGCAGCTTGGGGGAGCCCGATTCACCCCTCCACTTT. Protein product: CASSLGEPDSPLHF.

This clonotype occurred many times. The chain employs TRBV2 and TRBJ1-1; D ambiguous. Germline V lookup: CDR1 SNHLY, CDR2 FYNNEI. The CDR3 is 12 amino acids. V dropped 7 bases and J dropped 6 bases, with 12 bases sitting between them. CDR3 amino acids: CASMMGWAEAFF. The DNA of the CDR3 is TGTGCCAGCATGATGGGGTGGGCTGAAGCTTTCTTT.

This clonotype was found a few times. This chain joins TRBV6-1 and TRBJ1-4, with 10 nucleotides matching TRBD1. V lost 5 bases and J lost 7; bases outside the gene matches: 4. The germline CDR1 and CDR2 sequences are MNHNS and SASEGT. This CDR3 is 14 amino acids long. In DNA, the CDR3 is TGTGCCAGCAGTAGGACAGGGGGGAGTGAAAAACTGTTTTTT. Translated: CASSRTGGSEKLFF.

There are many counts of this clonotype. The V and J genes are TRBV20-1 and TRBJ2-5; TRBD2 matches at 8 bases. CDR1 DFQATT and CDR2 SNEGSKA come from the germline V gene (reference sequence). The CDR3 is made up of 16 amino acids. V trimming: 1 base; J trimming: 3 bases; junction bases outside the gene matches: 10. CDR3 in amino acids: CSARVHTGTREETQYF. DNA for the CDR3: TGCAGTGCTAGAGTCCACACCGGGACTAGGGAAGAGACCCAGTACTTC.

The V gene is TRBV20-1, the J gene TRBJ1-2; 9 bases are a match to TRBD1. V was clipped by 5 bases and J by 5 bases; unmatched bases: 9. CDR3 length: 14 amino acids. From germline, CDR1 is DFQATT and CDR2 SNEGSKA (reference sequence). The CDR3 DNA follows: TGCAGTGCTGCAACAGGGGGCGCGGGGTATGGCTACACCTTC. Residues: CSAATGGAGYGYTF.

The chain joins TRBV20-1 to TRBJ2-2; a possible D gene is TRBD2 (5 bases). The CDR3 consists of 15 residues. CDR1 and CDR2 from the germline V gene are DFQATT and SNEGSKA (reference sequence). Trimming cost V 6 bases and J 2 bases, with 16 bases left between them. The CDR3 nucleotides are TGCAGTGCGGTTCGAGGGCTGGGTAACACCGGGGAGCTGTTTTTT. Translated, it gives CSAVRGLGNTGELFF.

This clonotype was detected ten times or more. The genes are TRBV3-1 and TRBJ2-1, with TRBD2 matching 13 bases. CDR1 LGHDT and CDR2 YNNKEL come from the germline V gene (reference sequence). Trimming removed 4 bases from V and 6 bases from J; junction bases left unmatched: 3. CDR3 length: 15 amino acids. Written as DNA, the CDR3 is TGTGCCAGCAGCCCGGGACTAGCGGGGTCCAATGAGCAGTTCTTC. This gives the protein CASSPGLAGSNEQFF.

This clonotype was recorded many times. This chain uses TRBV3-1 with TRBJ2-7; TRBD2 agrees at 13 bases. Per the germline V gene, CDR1 is LGHDT and CDR2 is YNNKEL (reference sequence). With V trimmed by 3 bases and J by 3 bases, 8 bases remained unmatched. The CDR3 contains 17 residues. Here the CDR3 DNA reads TGTGCCAGCAGCCATGGGGGACTAGCGGGATTCTACTACGAGCAGTACTTC. Residues: CASSHGGLAGFYYEQYF.

At least ten counts were recorded for this clonotype. This CDR3 reads CASSLGVRGNEQFF. CDR3 bases: TGTGCCAGCAGTTTAGGTGTCCGGGGCAATGAGCAGTTCTTC. The genes are TRBV12-3 or TRBV12-4 and TRBJ2-1, with D possibly being TRBD2 (5 bases). V was pared by 1 base and J by 6 bases, with 10 bases between. This CDR3 is built from 14 residues.

In its sample, this clonotype was seen many times. The chain couples TRBV2 to TRBJ2-2; TRBD2 is a possible D gene (5 bases). The CDR3 is 16 residues long. The V end lost 6 bases, the J end lost 7 bases, and 21 bases lay between the germline ends. Germline CDR1 and CDR2: SNHLY and FYNNEI. CDR3 sequence reads: CASRTHSDNTFGELFF. The CDR3 DNA is TGTGCCAGCAGGACCCATAGCGACAATACCTTCGGGGAGCTGTTTTTT.

The chain joins TRBV6-1 to TRBJ2-1; 13 positions match TRBD2. This CDR3 contains 16 residues. J gave up 8 bases and V 6 bases, and 10 bases lay outside the gene matches. The germline CDR1 and CDR2 sequences are MNHNS and SASEGT. CDR3: CASRGLAGNSLDEQFF. The DNA of the CDR3 is TGTGCCAGCAGGGGACTAGCGGGGAATTCTTTGGATGAGCAGTTCTTC.

This clonotype was observed many times. This sequence joins TRBV3-1 and TRBJ2-5, with a tentative D call TRBD2 (6 bases). This CDR3 region has 17 residues. Trimming pared 7 bases from V and 0 bases from J, leaving 21 bases between. Germline values: CDR1 LGHDT, CDR2 YNNKEL (reference sequence). The chain's CDR3 is CASTLFGGNSYQETQYF. The CDR3 DNA reads TGTGCCAGCACCCTGTTTGGGGGGAATTCGTACCAAGAGACCCAGTACTTC.

The table lists this clonotype with a few counts. The V and J genes are TRBV6-2 or TRBV6-3 and TRBJ1-5, with 10 bases lining up with TRBD1. V gave up 2 bases and J gave up 2 bases; unmatched junction bases: 6. The CDR3 is made up of 17 amino acids. Per germline, CDR1 MNHEY and CDR2 SVGEGT. This CDR3 is CASSYVWDRGGNQPQHF. DNA of the CDR3: TGTGCCAGCAGTTACGTCTGGGACAGGGGTGGCAATCAGCCCCAGCATTTT.

The V gene is TRBV11-2, the J gene TRBJ1-5, with TRBD1 matching 8 bases. The CDR3 runs 14 residues. Losses at the gene ends were 5 bases for V and 7 bases for J; bases not matched to a gene: 7. Looked up from germline, CDR1 is SGHAT and CDR2 is FQNNGV. The CDR3 reads CASSNQGAGQPQHF. CDR3 coding DNA: TGTGCCAGCAGCAATCAGGGGGCCGGACAGCCCCAGCATTTT.

In its sample, this clonotype was seen many times. The V call is TRBV20-1, the J call TRBJ2-1; TRBD2 agrees at 11 bases. CDR1 is DFQATT and CDR2 is SNEGSKA in the germline V gene (reference sequence). This CDR3 has 17 residues. The V segment lost 6 bases and the J segment 6 bases; nucleotides outside the gene matches: 16. CDR3 sequence: CSASSASGRSPPNEQFF. The CDR3 coding sequence is TGCAGTGCCTCCTCGGCTAGCGGGAGGTCCCCCCCCAATGAGCAGTTCTTC.

The genes are TRBV7-9 and TRBJ2-7; 10 positions match TRBD2. The CDR3 runs to 14 residues. From germline, CDR1 is SEHNR and CDR2 FQNEAQ (reference sequence). V lost 8 bases, J lost 5 bases, and 9 bases stayed unmatched. CDR3 residues: CASRSTGTSDEQYF. Here the CDR3 DNA reads TGTGCCAGCCGCTCGACCGGGACTAGCGACGAGCAGTACTTC.